The clone carrying this T cell receptor (beta chain) has just a few counts. Its specificity is unknown. The ends were cut back, 0 bases at V and 4 bases at J, with 13 bases in the middle. Germline V CDR1 and CDR2: MNHEY, SVGAGI. This CDR3 spans 16 amino acids. This entry comes from a study of T cell repertoires in cytomegalovirus infection. Study information: Shared public TCR beta signatures pointed to both CMV infection and a matching HLA type.

TCRdb recomputed calls from the reads with MiXCR, one row per CDR3 protein. The sample includes fewer than 700,000 distinct CDR3 sequences, approximately 24% seen only once; the top ten take around 7.6%. General study results and limits: Identification of carriers of CMV plus the relevant HLA was performed using cumulative public TCR beta family frequency. What dominated the ex vivo response were HLA-C-restricted CMV-specific TCR beta clonotypes.

The clonotype comes from a human donor in good health (CMV status not recorded). Some clones in this sample may be carry-over from other donors' samples. The chain recombines TRBV6-5 with TRBJ2-1, with D perhaps TRBD2 (6 bases). The sample was CD8+ T cells from PBMCs. CDR3 DNA: TGTGCCAGCAGTTACTCGGGCGGGGCCCCTTACAATGAGCAGTTCTTC. Residues: CASSYSGGAPYNEQFF.